This T cell receptor beta chain was observed in a study of blood T cell repertoires in COVID-19. This CDR3 has 14 amino acids. The germline CDR1 and CDR2 sequences are SQVTM and ANQGSEA. After removal of 4 bases from V and 8 bases from J, the junction contained 9 bases not matched to a gene. Methods used by the authors: Estimated nucleated cell counts came from reference gene primer amplification. The data were produced by immunoSEQ multiplex PCR, yet TCRdb's version contains in-frame clones alone and is incomplete. D and trimming come from the DNA, and the V and J calls and clone size come from that table. The data hold about 76,000 clones, with roughly 90% observed a single time.

The gene calls are TRBV29-1 and TRBJ1-4, with 8 positions matching TRBD1. This sequence originates from a man between 50 and 59 years old with acute or convalescent COVID-19. Source material: peripheral blood. CDR3 loop: CSVATGTGGEKLFF. The CDR3 DNA reads as TGCAGCGTTGCCACCGGGACAGGAGGCGAAAAACTGTTTTTT. Full variable domain (outside the CDR3, taken from reference TRBV29-1 and TRBJ1-4): SAVISQKPSRDICQRGTSLTIQCQVDSQVTMMFWYRQQPGQSLTLIATANQGSEATYESGFVIDKFPISRPNLTFSTLTVSNMSPEDSSIYLCSVATGTGGEKLFFGSGTQLSVL.